What follows are 31 T cell receptor beta chains derived from one specimen sequenced in a study of CD8 T cells in ankylosing spondylitis. TCRdb ran MiXCR on the 5' RACE reads and lists one entry per CDR3 protein. The table includes fewer than 400,000 distinct CDR3 sequences, roughly 15% detected once. Sequenced input: blood, either unsorted or a sorted T cell fraction (not recorded which). The receptors shown here come from a male donor with ankylosing spondylitis or in good health (not recorded which).

This chain connects TRBV5-1 to TRBJ1-2; no reliable D call. CDR1 SGHRS and CDR2 YFSETQ come from the germline V gene. The V end lost 2 bases, the J end lost 6 bases, and 14 bases lay between the germline ends. The length of the CDR3 is 14 residues. The CDR3 DNA sequence: TGCGCCAGCAGCTTCTCGTCCGGAAAAGATGGCTACACCTTC. Its translation is CASSFSSGKDGYTF.

The chain couples TRBV11-2 to TRBJ2-1; TRBD1 agrees at 8 bases. J was trimmed by 0 bases and V by 6 bases; bases with no gene match: 4. Germline lookup yields CDR1 SGHAT and CDR2 FQNNGV. The CDR3 is 15 residues long. The CDR3 DNA is TGTGCCAGCAGAAGACAGGGGTCCTCCTACAATGAGCAGTTCTTC. Its protein product is CASRRQGSSYNEQFF.

This clonotype turned up a few times. The rearrangement joins TRBV5-6 to TRBJ1-2; D unclear. V lost 4 bases, J lost 8 bases, and 15 bases lay in between. The germline V gene encodes CDR1 SGHDT and CDR2 YYEEEE. This CDR3 has 13 residues. DNA of the CDR3: TGTGCCAGCAGCCCGGGATTTCCTGAGGGCTACACCTTC. Translation: CASSPGFPEGYTF.

This clonotype was counted only a few times. The genes are TRBV20-1 and TRBJ2-2, with D possibly being TRBD2 (7 bases). Looked up from germline, CDR1 is DFQATT and CDR2 is SNEGSKA (reference sequence). V shed 7 bases and J shed 0 bases, with 12 bases lying between them. This CDR3 region has 14 residues. The CDR3 region is CSVRGRSNTGELFF. The CDR3, as DNA: TGCAGTGTGCGGGGGCGTTCGAACACCGGGGAGCTGTTTTTT.

The chain uses TRBV12-3 or TRBV12-4 and TRBJ2-3, with TRBD1 matching 7 bases. J was trimmed by 3 bases and V by 3 bases; bases with no gene match: 9. The CDR3 extends over 16 amino acids. The CDR3 nucleotides are TGTGCCAGCAGTTTTCTACCTAGGGGGCCGACAGATACGCAGTATTTT. Encoded protein: CASSFLPRGPTDTQYF.

This rearrangement joins TRBV20-1 to TRBJ1-5; 7 bases are shared with TRBD1. The CDR3 covers 14 residues. The junction had 4 bases not matched to a gene; V was cut back by 0 bases and J by 5 bases. Germline values: CDR1 DFQATT, CDR2 SNEGSKA (reference sequence). CDR3 residues: CSARDQGGYQPQHF. In DNA form, the CDR3 reads TGCAGTGCTAGAGATCAAGGGGGCTATCAGCCCCAGCATTTT.

This rearrangement joins TRBV20-1 to TRBJ2-1, with 8 positions matching TRBD2. The CDR3 length is 13 residues. Germline V lookup: CDR1 DFQATT, CDR2 SNEGSKA (reference sequence). V lost 3 bases, J lost 6 bases, and 4 bases stayed unmatched. The CDR3: CSASGRAGNEQFF. The DNA of the CDR3 is TGCAGTGCTAGCGGGAGGGCTGGCAATGAGCAGTTCTTC.

In its sample, this clonotype was seen many times. V gene TRBV5-1 combines with J gene TRBJ2-3; D is ambiguous. Germline V gives CDR1 SGHRS, CDR2 YFSETQ. V was cut by 1 base and J by 0 bases, with 9 bases left in between. This CDR3 comprises 15 residues. CDR3 amino acids: CASSLQATSTDTQYF. DNA of the CDR3: TGCGCCAGCAGCTTGCAAGCGACTAGCACAGATACGCAGTATTTT.

This clonotype occurred many times. The rearrangement links TRBV9 to TRBJ1-4; D is unclear. CDR1 is SGDLS and CDR2 is YYNGEE in the germline V gene. Trimming removed 0 bases at V and 5 bases at J, with 5 bases between. This CDR3 comprises 13 residues. The CDR3 is CASSVGVNEKLFF. The CDR3 bases are TGTGCCAGCAGCGTAGGGGTAAATGAAAAACTGTTTTTT.

The chain links TRBV6-1 to TRBJ1-5; possibly TRBD1 for D (5 bases). Trimming shortened V by 6 bases and J by 7 bases, and 10 bases separated the two germline ends. Germline values: CDR1 MNHNS, CDR2 SASEGT. The CDR3 has 12 amino acids. This CDR3 is CASRGLRQPQHF. The CDR3 bases are TGTGCCAGCAGGGGGCTAAGGCAGCCCCAGCATTTT.

The chain recombines TRBV10-3 with TRBJ2-3; no definite D call. Germline CDR1 reads ENHRY; CDR2 reads SYGVKD. The CDR3 runs 13 residues. V was shortened by 6 bases and J by 10 bases, with 17 bases between the two germline ends. CDR3 bases: TGTGCCATCAGCTTAAACTTTGGGATGGCGCAGTATTTT. Translated, it gives CAISLNFGMAQYF.

This chain connects TRBV20-1 to TRBJ2-1; possibly TRBD2 for D (6 bases). CDR1 is DFQATT and CDR2 is SNEGSKA in the germline V gene (reference sequence). Trimming took off 0 bases at V and 0 bases at J, with 6 bases between the two ends. The CDR3 loop spans 14 amino acids. CDR3 DNA: TGCAGTGCTAGAGAGGGGGGCTCCTACAATGAGCAGTTCTTC. Its protein product is CSAREGGSYNEQFF.

The CDR3 is CASSRRDGDRYEQYF. CDR3 coding DNA: TGTGCCAGTAGCAGGCGGGACGGAGACCGCTACGAGCAGTACTTC. This chain links TRBV19 with TRBJ2-7; maybe TRBD2 (6 bases). The CDR3 is made up of 15 amino acids. The germline V and J ends were trimmed by 6 bases and 3 bases, with 18 bases remaining between them. Germline CDR1 reads LNHDA; CDR2 reads SQIVND (reference sequence).

This clonotype was seen only a few times. The V and J genes are TRBV4-1 and TRBJ2-1; D uncertain. Germline CDR1 and CDR2: MGHRA and YSYEKL. V was clipped by 1 base and J by 7 bases, with 11 bases between them. This CDR3 contains 14 residues. Here the CDR3 DNA reads TGCGCCAGCAGCCAAGGACTCCAGACTAATGAGCAGTTCTTC. Residues: CASSQGLQTNEQFF.

J is TRBJ2-5 and V is TRBV6-1; D is undetermined. The CDR3 has 13 residues. The ends were cut back, 4 bases at V and 1 base at J, with 7 bases in the middle. Germline CDR1 reads MNHNS; CDR2 reads SASEGT. The CDR3 here is CASSVGFQETQYF. The CDR3 nucleotides read TGTGCCAGCAGTGTAGGTTTCCAAGAGACCCAGTACTTC.

V and J are TRBV29-1 and TRBJ2-7, with unresolved D. CDR1 SQVTM and CDR2 ANQGSEA come from the germline V gene. The CDR3 covers 14 residues. The V end was cut by 6 bases, the J end by 2 bases, with 17 bases between. The CDR3 DNA sequence: TGCAGCGTGACGGGTTTTGGTCCTCCCTACGAGCAGTACTTC. Protein: CSVTGFGPPYEQYF.

As DNA, the CDR3 is TGCAGTGTTCCGTTAGGGGGCTACTCTCCCCCCTACGAGCAGTACTTC. This codes for CSVPLGGYSPPYEQYF. The chain recombines TRBV20-1 with TRBJ2-7, with TRBD1 matching over 7 bases. This CDR3 is built from 16 residues. Per germline, CDR1 DFQATT and CDR2 SNEGSKA (reference sequence). J was trimmed by 2 bases and V by 7 bases; bases with no gene match: 17.

Details on this clonotype: A much larger clone differs by one base, so this may be a read error. This sequence joins TRBV12-3 or TRBV12-4 and TRBJ2-7, with D possibly being TRBD2 (6 bases). This CDR3 is built from 14 residues. The CDR3 reads CASNPAGISYELYF. In nucleotides, the CDR3 is TGTGCCAGCAACCCCGCGGGAATCTCCTACGAGCTGTACTTC.

The chain links TRBV20-1 to TRBJ2-3; D is possibly TRBD2 (5 bases). The V end lost 1 base, the J end lost 5 bases, and 10 bases lay between the germline ends. The CDR3 consists of 13 residues. Germline CDR1 and CDR2: DFQATT and SNEGSKA (reference sequence). The CDR3 reads CSARGLAIDTQYF. The CDR3 region has the DNA TGCAGTGCTAGAGGCCTAGCAATAGATACGCAGTATTTT.

This rearrangement joins TRBV20-1 to TRBJ2-5, with D uncertain. V was cut by 0 bases and J by 1 base, with 9 bases left in between. Germline lookup yields CDR1 DFQATT and CDR2 SNEGSKA (reference sequence). The CDR3 consists of 14 residues. Here the CDR3 DNA reads TGCAGTGCTAGAGACCAGGACCGCCAAGAGACCCAGTACTTC. It translates to CSARDQDRQETQYF.

The gene calls are TRBV11-2 and TRBJ1-1, with no clear D. The CDR3 spans 15 residues. Trimming shortened V by 2 bases and J by 2 bases, and 12 bases separated the two germline ends. From germline, CDR1 is SGHAT and CDR2 FQNNGV. CDR3 protein: CASSLTLEGNTEAFF. In DNA, the CDR3 is TGTGCCAGCAGCTTAACTTTGGAAGGAAACACTGAAGCTTTCTTT.

The rearrangement links TRBV12-3 or TRBV12-4 to TRBJ1-3; weak D call: TRBD1 (5 bases). This CDR3 is built from 15 residues. V lost 3 bases, J lost 1 base, and 10 bases lay in between. This CDR3 reads CASSFPGVSGNTIYF. The CDR3 nucleotides read TGTGCCAGCAGTTTTCCGGGGGTTTCTGGAAACACCATATATTTT.

The chain is built from TRBV15 and TRBJ2-2, with a possible D match to TRBD1 (5 bases). The CDR3 totals 15 residues. V gave up 10 bases and J gave up 7 bases, with 22 bases separating them. CDR1 and CDR2 from the germline V gene are LNHNV and YYDKDF (reference sequence). Written as DNA, the CDR3 is TGTGCCATACCACTTGGGGCGCGATTTAACGGGGAGCTGTTTTTT. It specifies CAIPLGARFNGELFF.

This clonotype occurred a few times. The rearrangement links TRBV3-1 to TRBJ2-5; D not certain. The CDR3 loop spans 13 amino acids. Trimming shortened V by 4 bases and J by 2 bases, and 8 bases separated the two germline ends. CDR1 LGHDT and CDR2 YNNKEL come from the germline V gene (reference sequence). This CDR3 is CASSPAIQETQYF. The DNA of the CDR3 is TGTGCCAGCAGCCCCGCAATACAAGAGACCCAGTACTTC.

This clonotype came up many times. The chain carries TRBV29-1 and TRBJ1-1; TRBD1 matches at 8 bases. The junction had 11 bases not matched to a gene; V was cut back by 6 bases and J by 2 bases. The CDR3 loop spans 15 amino acids. In germline, CDR1 is SQVTM, CDR2 ANQGSEA. The CDR3 coding sequence is TGCAGCGTCGATGCCCCGGACAGGGCAAACACTGAAGCTTTCTTT. It translates to CSVDAPDRANTEAFF. The full variable domain, with the rest looked up from reference TRBV29-1 and TRBJ1-1, is SAVISQKPSRDICQRGTSLTIQCQVDSQVTMMFWYRQQPGQSLTLIATANQGSEATYESGFVIDKFPISRPNLTFSTLTVSNMSPEDSSIYLCSVDAPDRANTEAFFGQGTRLTVV.

This clonotype was seen only a few times. The rearrangement links TRBV4-1 to TRBJ2-1, with 8 bases fitting TRBD2. Unmatched junction bases numbered 6, after V lost 3 bases and J lost 2 bases. The CDR3 sequence is 16 residues long. Germline assignment: CDR1 MGHRA and CDR2 YSYEKL. CDR3 sequence reads: CASSQDGTSTYNEQFF. CDR3 bases: TGCGCCAGCAGCCAGGACGGGACTAGTACCTACAATGAGCAGTTCTTC.

This clonotype was seen a handful of times. This rearrangement joins TRBV12-3 or TRBV12-4 to TRBJ1-5; no definite D call. The CDR3 totals 16 residues. The V end was cut by 4 bases, the J end by 1 base, with 14 bases between. The CDR3 coding sequence is TGTGCCAGCAGTTCCGGCGGTGGTGTAAGCAATCAGCCCCAGCATTTT. Translating it yields CASSSGGGVSNQPQHF.

The sample holds a few counts of this clonotype. The gene calls are TRBV4-1 and TRBJ2-7, with 11 bases lining up with TRBD2. CDR1 is MGHRA, CDR2 YSYEKL, per germline. V trimming: 4 bases; J trimming: 2 bases; junction bases outside the gene matches: 7. The CDR3 totals 16 residues. The CDR3: CASSPELSGRAYEQYF. CDR3 nucleotide sequence: TGCGCCAGCAGCCCAGAACTTAGCGGGAGGGCCTACGAGCAGTACTTC.

This clonotype was picked up a small number of times. V and J are TRBV7-8 and TRBJ2-1; D possibly corresponds to TRBD2 (5 bases). The germline V and J ends were trimmed by 6 bases and 0 bases, with 15 bases remaining between them. The V gene's germline CDR1 is SGHVS and CDR2 FQNEAQ. CDR3 length equals 16 residues. The CDR3 is CASSPLAGSSYNEQFF. The CDR3 nucleotides are TGTGCCAGCAGTCCTTTGGCGGGTAGCTCCTACAATGAGCAGTTCTTC.

The V call is TRBV12-3 or TRBV12-4, the J call TRBJ2-7; D may be TRBD2 (5 bases). This CDR3 spans 14 amino acids. V dropped 10 bases and J dropped 2 bases, with 18 bases sitting between them. The CDR3 region is CATPGGQSTYEQYF. CDR3 bases: TGTGCCACTCCGGGCGGGCAGTCAACCTACGAGCAGTACTTC.

The genes are TRBV2 and TRBJ1-2; the match to TRBD1 covers 10 bases. The CDR3 has 15 residues. J lost 8 bases, V lost 7 bases, and 13 bases had no gene match. CDR1 SNHLY and CDR2 FYNNEI come from the germline V gene. This CDR3 is CASNEAGTGVRGYTF. Written as DNA, the CDR3 is TGTGCCAGCAACGAGGCCGGGACAGGGGTTCGAGGCTACACCTTC.